This TCR beta chain was sequenced in a study of blood T cell repertoires in COVID-19. Study overall: Acute and convalescent COVID-19 specimens originated in the United States, Italy and Spain. The analysed material was cDNA or gDNA that came from T cells, B-cell-depleted T cells, or PBMCs.

Losses at the gene ends were 3 bases for V and 3 bases for J; bases not matched to a gene: 5. Germline values: CDR1 LGHNA, CDR2 YSLEER. The CDR3 extends over 15 amino acids. Profiled with immunoSEQ multiplex PCR; TCRdb holds only in-frame clones, not every one. The sample lists approximately 190,000 clones, roughly four fifths occurring once. The V call is TRBV4-3, the J call TRBJ1-5; 7 nucleotides align to TRBD1. This TCR derives from a man younger than 40 with active or convalescent COVID-19. Sequencing used peripheral blood. The CDR3 here is CASSQEGAANQPQHF. As DNA, the CDR3 is TGCGCCAGCAGCCAGGAGGGGGCGGCCAATCAGCCCCAGCATTTT.